Shown below are 10 T cell receptor beta chains from a single sample sequenced in a study of blood T cells in healthy people across ages. Together with a sample-barcoded 5' primer, a J-beta primer mix was included in a second PCR lasting about 6 to 11 cycles. A single record per CDR3 protein comes from TCRdb applying MiXCR to the 5' RACE reads. The sample shows some 1.1 million distinct CDR3 sequences, roughly two fifths of them seen only once. The source material was blood. All receptors derive from a young man in good health.

This chain uses TRBV7-9 with TRBJ1-4; D unclear. Per germline, CDR1 SEHNR and CDR2 FQNEAQ (reference sequence). The CDR3 covers 15 residues. The V end lost 5 bases, the J end lost 2 bases, and 12 bases lay between the germline ends. CDR3 sequence reads: CASSPPGNTNEKLFF. The CDR3 DNA is TGTGCCAGCAGCCCCCCCGGGAACACTAATGAAAAACTGTTTTTT.

A word on this clonotype: Sequence at one end of the junction differs from germline and may be a read error. The V call is TRBV5-1, the J call TRBJ2-2; a weak D match, TRBD2 (5 bases). CDR3 size: 18 residues. Germline CDR1 SGHRS, CDR2 YFSETQ. The CDR3 DNA reads as TGCGCCGGCAGCTTAAGCCCGGAATTCGGGGTGAGCACCGGGGAGCTGTTTTTT. Translation: CAGSLSPEFGVSTGELFF.

The chain couples TRBV20-1 to TRBJ1-1; D is unclear. This CDR3 has 14 amino acids. Trimming left V 6 bases short and J 3 bases short, with 17 bases between. From germline, CDR1 is DFQATT and CDR2 SNEGSKA (reference sequence). The CDR3 DNA reads as TGCAGTGCCTCCGCAAGTCGCGAGGACACTGAAGCTTTCTTT. Translation gives CSASASREDTEAFF.

This clonotype has only a few counts. The chain joins TRBV19 to TRBJ2-7; 8 bases are a match to TRBD1. V lost 3 bases and J lost 6; bases outside the gene matches: 4. The germline V gene encodes CDR1 LNHDA and CDR2 SQIVND (reference sequence). The CDR3 totals 13 residues. The chain's CDR3 is CASSISTGGEQYF. CDR3 DNA sequence: TGTGCCAGTAGTATTTCAACAGGGGGCGAGCAGTACTTC. The full variable domain, its missing parts supplied by reference TRBV19 and TRBJ2-7, is DGGITQSPKYLFRKEGQNVTLSCEQNLNHDAMYWYRQDPGQGLRLIYYSQIVNDFQKGDIAEGYSVSREKKESFPLTVTSAQKNPTAFYLCASSISTGGEQYFGPGTRLTVT.

About this clonotype: A read error is possible here, since a much larger clone lies one base away. The CDR3: CASSVNSLETQYF. In DNA, the CDR3 is TGTGCCAGCAGCGTAAACTCTCTAGAGACCCAGTACTTC. V is TRBV7-9 and J is TRBJ2-7, with D unclear. The DNA matches TRBJ2-5 better at its end, which makes the J call doubtful. The CDR3 runs to 13 residues. Germline-derived CDR1 and CDR2 are SEHNR and FQNEAQ (reference sequence).

This clonotype was found a few times. The chain combines TRBV12-5 with TRBJ1-1; D is undetermined. CDR3 length: 13 residues. CDR1 is LGHNT, CDR2 FRNRAP, per germline. Trimming took 5 bases from V and 8 from J, leaving 15 bases between them. CDR3 coding DNA: TGTGCTAGTGGTGTTTCAACAACGAGGGAAGCTTTCTTT. Protein: CASGVSTTREAFF.

This clonotype was detected many times. The J gene is TRBJ2-5, the V gene TRBV12-3 or TRBV12-4; no clear D. V lost 1 base to trimming and J lost 2 bases, with 8 bases between them. This CDR3 has 14 amino acids. The CDR3 spells CASSLGERQETQYF. For the CDR3, the DNA is TGTGCCAGCAGTTTAGGGGAAAGGCAAGAGACCCAGTACTTC.

The chain has TRBV5-1 and TRBJ2-2; D is undetermined. CDR3 length equals 14 residues. The V end lost 4 bases, the J end lost 7 bases, and 14 bases lay between the germline ends. Germline-derived CDR1 and CDR2 are SGHRS and YFSETQ. The CDR3 region is CASSPGTGDGELFF. The CDR3 DNA reads as TGCGCCAGCAGCCCAGGAACGGGTGACGGGGAGCTGTTTTTT.

This clonotype appeared a few times. The chain recombines TRBV7-8 with TRBJ1-6; perhaps TRBD1 as D (6 bases). Germline V CDR1 and CDR2: SGHVS, FQNEAQ. The CDR3 covers 14 residues. V lost 5 bases and J lost 14, with 19 bases in between. The CDR3 region has the DNA TGTGCCAGCAGCCCTACAGGGTTAGTGGGAACCCTCCACTTT. Its protein is CASSPTGLVGTLHF.

The rearrangement links TRBV6-2 or TRBV6-3 to TRBJ1-1; maybe TRBD1 (5 bases). This CDR3 contains 15 residues. The V gene's germline CDR1 is MNHEY and CDR2 SVGEGT. The ends were cut back, 2 bases at V and 5 bases at J, with 15 bases in the middle. CDR3 sequence: CASSYGIGGRTEAFF. For the CDR3, the DNA is TGTGCCAGCAGTTACGGTATCGGGGGGAGGACTGAAGCTTTCTTT.